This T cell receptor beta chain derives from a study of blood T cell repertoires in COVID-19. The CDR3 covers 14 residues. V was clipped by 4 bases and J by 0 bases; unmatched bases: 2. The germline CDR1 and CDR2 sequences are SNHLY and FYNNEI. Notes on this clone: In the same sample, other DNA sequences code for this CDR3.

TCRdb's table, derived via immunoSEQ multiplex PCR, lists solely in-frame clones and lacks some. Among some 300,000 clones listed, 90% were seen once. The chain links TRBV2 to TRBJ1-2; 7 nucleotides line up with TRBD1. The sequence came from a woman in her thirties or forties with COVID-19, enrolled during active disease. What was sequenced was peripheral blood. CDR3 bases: TGTGCCAGCAGTGGACAGGGATCTAACTATGGCTACACCTTC. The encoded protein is CASSGQGSNYGYTF.